Shown below are 5 T cell receptor beta chains from a single sample sequenced in a study of control samples from healthy donors and cancer patients (TCRdb year 2020). Receptor libraries were prepared by the immunoSEQ multiplex PCR assay. Drawn from immuneACCESS, this table holds only the in-frame rearrangements with V and J called that TCRdb kept. Clones are partly lost; checked studies trace under half to an unresolved V gene and leave the rest unexplained. The sample table holds more than 95,000 clones, of which 70% to 90% were seen once. The top ten clones comprise about 2.1% of the sample. Sequenced input: blood. All receptors derive from a woman between 70 and 85 years old in good health.

The rearrangement joins TRBV7-2 to TRBJ1-1; D is uncertain. Trimming removed 1 base from V and 4 bases from J, with 7 bases in between. The CDR3 is 13 amino acids. Per germline, CDR1 SGHTA and CDR2 FQGNSA. The CDR3: CASSLGYGTEAFF. In nucleotides, the CDR3 is TGTGCCAGCAGCTTAGGTTACGGCACTGAAGCTTTCTTT.

This clone has only one observation. The chain uses TRBV11-2 and TRBJ1-1, with D perhaps TRBD1 (6 bases). The germline gives CDR1 SGHAT, CDR2 FQNNGV. CDR3 size: 15 residues. Trimming took off 5 bases at V and 4 bases at J, with 17 bases between the two ends. The CDR3 loop reads CASSPRRQGITEAFF. In DNA, the CDR3 is TGTGCCAGCAGCCCGAGGCGTCAGGGGATCACTGAAGCTTTCTTT.

This clone is a singleton in its sample. This chain joins TRBV27 and TRBJ1-4, with 9 bases matching TRBD1. J gave up 8 bases and V 6 bases, and 7 bases lay outside the gene matches. Germline loops: CDR1 MNHEY, CDR2 SMNVEV (reference sequence). This CDR3 has 14 residues. CDR3 amino acids: CASSRDRVGEKLFF. CDR3 sequence (DNA): TGTGCCAGCAGCCGGGACAGGGTCGGCGAAAAACTGTTTTTT.

The chain couples TRBV20-1 to TRBJ2-3; D might be TRBD1 or TRBD2, each matching 5 bases. Germline V lookup: CDR1 DFQATT, CDR2 SNEGSKA (reference sequence). This CDR3 spans 13 amino acids. V shed 3 bases and J shed 4 bases, with 11 bases lying between them. The CDR3 spells CSASEVGADTQYF. CDR3 nucleotide sequence: TGCAGTGCTAGTGAGGTGGGGGCAGATACGCAGTATTTT.

V usage is TRBV3-1 (or the pseudogene TRBV3-2) and J usage is TRBJ1-6; the D gene is possibly TRBD1 (5 bases). This CDR3 has 15 amino acids. Germline assignment: CDR1 LGHDT and CDR2 YNNKEL (reference sequence). V was trimmed by 8 bases and J by 6 bases, leaving 17 bases between them. The CDR3 spells CASGGTQGGNSPLHF. CDR3 DNA sequence: TGTGCCAGCGGGGGAACGCAGGGCGGTAATTCACCCCTCCACTTT.